This T cell receptor beta chain was identified during a study of Graves' ophthalmopathy and Graves' hyperthyroidism. Study overall: No ophthalmopathy within 18 months of follow-up signified stable hyperthyroidism.

This clonotype was seen a few times. The TCR beta CDR3 regions underwent amplification from RNA transcripts. The authors performed first-round RT-PCR with HTBI primers and then a second-round multiplex PCR. TCRdb called the multiplex PCR reads again in MiXCR, with one record for every CDR3 protein. The data hold about 1.2 million distinct CDR3 sequences, with less than 45% observed a single time. V was clipped by 6 bases and J by 3 bases, with 12 bases between them. CDR1 and CDR2 from the germline V gene are MNHEY and SVGAGI. The CDR3 loop spans 14 amino acids. The material sequenced was peripheral blood or thyroid tissue (not recorded which). The chain couples TRBV6-5 to TRBJ1-5; D unclear. This receptor was obtained from an adult man with Graves' hyperthyroidism. CDR3 in amino acids: CASRQSVANQPQHF. The CDR3, as DNA: TGTGCCAGCAGACAGTCCGTAGCCAATCAGCCCCAGCATTTT.